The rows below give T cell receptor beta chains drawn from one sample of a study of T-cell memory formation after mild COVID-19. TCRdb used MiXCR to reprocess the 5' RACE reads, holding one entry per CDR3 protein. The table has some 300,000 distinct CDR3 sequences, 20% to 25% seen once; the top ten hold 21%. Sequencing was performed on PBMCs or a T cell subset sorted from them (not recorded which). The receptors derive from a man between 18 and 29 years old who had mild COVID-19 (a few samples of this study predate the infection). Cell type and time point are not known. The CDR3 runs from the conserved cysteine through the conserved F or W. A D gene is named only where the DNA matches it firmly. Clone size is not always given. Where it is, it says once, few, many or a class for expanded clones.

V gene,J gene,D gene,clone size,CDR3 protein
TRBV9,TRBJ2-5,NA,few,CASSVVPGPQETQYF
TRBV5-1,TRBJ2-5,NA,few,CASTQWGLETQYF
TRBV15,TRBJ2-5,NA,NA,CATSRSGTWETQYF
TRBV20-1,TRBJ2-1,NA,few,CSARAPGLGVNEQFF
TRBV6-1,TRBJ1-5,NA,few,CASSDGGGQPQHF
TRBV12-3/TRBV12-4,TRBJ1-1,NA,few,CASSFSGPEAFF
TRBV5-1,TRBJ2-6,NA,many,CASSLANSGANVLTF
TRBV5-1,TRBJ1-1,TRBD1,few,CASSYRGYGQNTEAFF
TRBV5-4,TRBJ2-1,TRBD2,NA,CASSLALAGRNNEQFF
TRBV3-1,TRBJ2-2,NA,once,CASSQVTGTGELFF
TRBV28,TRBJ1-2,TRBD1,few,CASSLGQGGGGYTF
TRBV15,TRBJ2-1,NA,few,CATQKGPPGHEQFF
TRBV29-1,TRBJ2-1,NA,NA,CSVVLRPGNEQFF
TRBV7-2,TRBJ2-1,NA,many,CASAEYNEQFF
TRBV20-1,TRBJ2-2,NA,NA,CSARDRESGELFF
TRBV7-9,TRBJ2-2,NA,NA,CASSLSQADTGELFF
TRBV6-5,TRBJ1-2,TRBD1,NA,CASSSDRGRGANYGYTF
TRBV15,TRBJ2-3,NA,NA,CATSRNIDTQYF
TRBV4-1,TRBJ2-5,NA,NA,CASSQDPLRRETQYF
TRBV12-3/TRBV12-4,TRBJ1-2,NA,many,CASSSGYGYTF
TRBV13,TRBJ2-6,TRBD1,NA,CASSEGAAGANVLTF
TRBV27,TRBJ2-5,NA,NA,CASSLSPASGSETQYF
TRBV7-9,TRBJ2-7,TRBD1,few,CASSFGTVGDIPYEQYF
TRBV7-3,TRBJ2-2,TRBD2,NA,CASSLGTSWNTGELFF
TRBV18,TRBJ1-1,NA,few,CASSRELWGQGTEAFF
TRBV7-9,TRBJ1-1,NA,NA,CASRREEETEAFF
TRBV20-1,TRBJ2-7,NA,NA,CSAARVLDEQYF
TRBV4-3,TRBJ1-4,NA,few,CASSQTGLNEKLFF
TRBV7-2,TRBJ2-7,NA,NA,CASSGTGASHYEQYF
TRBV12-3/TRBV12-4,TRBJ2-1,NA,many,CASSLAAQGSSYNEQFF
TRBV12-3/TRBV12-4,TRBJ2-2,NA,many,CASSLGRNTGELFF
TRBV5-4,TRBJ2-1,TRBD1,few,CASSLGTGDYNEQFF
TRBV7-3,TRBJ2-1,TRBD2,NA,CASSPPAGGGEQFF
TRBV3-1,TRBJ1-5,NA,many,CASSQDMIQPQHF
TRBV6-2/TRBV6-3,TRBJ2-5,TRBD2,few,CASSLLAGAETQYF
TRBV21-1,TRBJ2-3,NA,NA,CASSPKGGGDTQYF